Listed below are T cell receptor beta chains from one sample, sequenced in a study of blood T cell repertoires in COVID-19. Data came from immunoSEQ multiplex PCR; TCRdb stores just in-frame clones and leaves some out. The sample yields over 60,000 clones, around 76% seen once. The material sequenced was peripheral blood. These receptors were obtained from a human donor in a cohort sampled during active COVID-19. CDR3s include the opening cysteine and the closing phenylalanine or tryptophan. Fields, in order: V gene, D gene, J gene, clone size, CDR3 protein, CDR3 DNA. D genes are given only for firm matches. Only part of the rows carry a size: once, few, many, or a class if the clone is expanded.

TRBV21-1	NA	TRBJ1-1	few	CASSKVPGCTEAFF	TGTGCCAGCAGCAAAGTACCGGGGTGCACTGAAGCTTTCTTT
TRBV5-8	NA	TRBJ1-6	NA	CASSSRQRNSPLHF	TGTGCCAGCAGCTCTCGACAGCGTAATTCACCCCTCCACTTT
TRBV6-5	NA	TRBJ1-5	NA	CASSSGTFPNQPQHF	TGTGCCAGCAGTTCCGGGACATTCCCCAATCAGCCCCAGCATTTT
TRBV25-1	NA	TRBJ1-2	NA	CASSEGGLNYGYTF	TGTGCCAGCAGTGAAGGAGGGTTGAACTATGGCTACACCTTC
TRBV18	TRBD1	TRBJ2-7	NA	CASSPGQGGPYEQYF	TGTGCCAGCTCACCGGGACAGGGAGGCCCCTACGAGCAGTACTTC
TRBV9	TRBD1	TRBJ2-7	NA	CASSKGQGTEQYF	TGTGCCAGCAGCAAGGGACAGGGAACCGAGCAGTACTTC
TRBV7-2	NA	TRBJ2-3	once	CASSWTDSTDTQYF	TGTGCCAGCAGCTGGACAGACAGCACAGATACGCAGTATTTT
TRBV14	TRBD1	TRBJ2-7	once	CASSRGTGIGEQYF	TGTGCCAGCAGCCGCGGGACAGGGATAGGCGAGCAGTACTTC
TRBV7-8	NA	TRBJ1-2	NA	CASSLIDGYTF	TGTGCCAGCAGCTTAATCGATGGCTACACCTTC
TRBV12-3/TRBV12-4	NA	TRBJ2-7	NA	CASSFDNSYEQYF	TGTGCCAGCAGCTTTGACAACTCCTACGAGCAGTACTTC
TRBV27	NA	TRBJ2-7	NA	CASSLVGVPWAEQYF	TGTGCCAGCAGTTTAGTAGGGGTTCCCTGGGCGGAGCAGTACTTC
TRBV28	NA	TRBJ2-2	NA	CASRPESGELFF	TGTGCCAGCAGACCTGAGTCCGGGGAGCTGTTTTTT
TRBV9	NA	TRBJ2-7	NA	CASTISEGHEQYF	TGTGCCAGCACCATTTCCGAGGGCCACGAGCAGTACTTC
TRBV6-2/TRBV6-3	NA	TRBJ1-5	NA	CASSYLRYQPQHF	TGTGCCAGCAGTTACCTTCGCTACCAGCCCCAGCATTTT
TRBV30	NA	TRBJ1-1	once	CAWRRSSGRGPEAFF	TGTGCCTGGAGGAGAAGTTCAGGGAGGGGTCCTGAAGCTTTCTTT
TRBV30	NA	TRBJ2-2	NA	CAWGRGDGELFF	TGTGCCTGGGGCAGGGGTGACGGGGAGCTGTTTTTT
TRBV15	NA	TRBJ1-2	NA	CATSLEGLANYGYTF	TGTGCCACCAGCCTGGAGGGGTTGGCTAACTATGGCTACACCTTC
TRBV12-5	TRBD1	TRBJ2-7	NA	CASGSGQTYEQYF	TGTGCTAGTGGTTCGGGACAGACCTACGAGCAGTACTTC
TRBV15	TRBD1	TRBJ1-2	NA	CATSRERQGALGYGYTF	TGTGCCACCAGCAGAGAAAGGCAGGGGGCCTTAGGCTATGGCTACACCTTC
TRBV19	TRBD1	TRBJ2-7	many	CASSPGQGAPYEQYF	TGTGCCAGTAGCCCGGGACAGGGGGCTCCCTACGAGCAGTACTTC
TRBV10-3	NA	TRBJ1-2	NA	CAISESARPAGGYGYTF	TGTGCCATCAGTGAGTCGGCGCGACCCGCCGGAGGCTATGGCTACACCTTC
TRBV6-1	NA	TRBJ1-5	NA	CASSEGGGRDQPQHF	TGTGCCAGCAGTGAAGGGGGGGGTAGGGATCAGCCCCAGCATTTT
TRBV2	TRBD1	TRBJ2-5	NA	CASSEEEGQGGETQYF	TGTGCCAGCAGTGAAGAAGAGGGACAGGGAGGTGAGACCCAGTACTTC
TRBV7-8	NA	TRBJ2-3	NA	CASSPPRQEPTDTQYF	TGTGCCAGCAGCCCACCCAGACAGGAGCCCACAGATACGCAGTATTTT
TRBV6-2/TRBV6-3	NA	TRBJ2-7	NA	CASSYLPAGAGEQYF	TGTGCCAGCAGTTACTTGCCCGCAGGGGCAGGAGAGCAGTACTTC
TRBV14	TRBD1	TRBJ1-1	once	CASSQAGGLTTEAFF	TGTGCCAGCAGCCAAGCAGGGGGCCTGACCACTGAAGCTTTCTTT
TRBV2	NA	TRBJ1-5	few	CASSEASQPQHF	TGTGCCAGCAGTGAAGCAAGCCAGCCCCAGCATTTT
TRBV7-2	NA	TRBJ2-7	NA	CASSLSGGAEQYF	TGTGCCAGCAGCTTATCCGGAGGGGCCGAGCAGTACTTC
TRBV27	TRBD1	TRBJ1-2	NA	CASRTGLNYGYTF	TGTGCCAGTAGGACAGGCCTTAACTATGGCTACACCTTC
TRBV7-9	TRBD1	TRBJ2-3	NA	CASSSDRQGGDTQYF	TGTGCCAGCAGCTCGGATAGACAGGGGGGAGATACGCAGTATTTT
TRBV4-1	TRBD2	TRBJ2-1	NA	CASSQLLAYNEQFF	TGCGCCAGCAGCCAACTACTAGCGTACAATGAGCAGTTCTTC
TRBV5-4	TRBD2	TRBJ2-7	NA	CATTSGGAGEQYF	TGTGCCACCACGAGCGGGGGGGCGGGCGAGCAGTACTTC
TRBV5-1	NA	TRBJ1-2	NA	CASGEGGSNYGYTF	TGCGCCAGCGGGGAGGGGGGCAGCAACTATGGCTACACCTTC
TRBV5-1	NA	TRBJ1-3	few	CASSPGSGSGNTIYF	TGCGCCAGCAGCCCTGGGTCAGGCTCTGGAAACACCATATATTTT
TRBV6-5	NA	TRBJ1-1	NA	CASSRGNTEAFF	TGTGCCAGCAGCCGGGGGAACACTGAAGCTTTCTTT
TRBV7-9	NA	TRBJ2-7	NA	CASSLGPSSYEQYF	TGTGCCAGCAGCTTAGGCCCCAGCTCCTACGAGCAGTACTTC
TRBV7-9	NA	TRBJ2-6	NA	CASSRLESGANVLTF	TGTGCCAGCAGCCGTCTAGAGTCTGGGGCCAACGTCCTGACTTTC
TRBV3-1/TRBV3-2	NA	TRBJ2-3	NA	CASSQLKGGRAPENTDTQYF	TGTGCCAGCAGCCAATTAAAAGGAGGTCGGGCACCAGAGAACACAGATACGCAGTATTTT
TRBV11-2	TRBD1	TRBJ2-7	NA	CASGRTGVYEQYF	TGTGCCAGCGGCCGGACAGGGGTCTACGAGCAGTACTTC
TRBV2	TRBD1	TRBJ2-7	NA	CASSSRTGVVEQYF	TGTGCCAGCAGTTCCCGGACAGGGGTCGTCGAGCAGTACTTC